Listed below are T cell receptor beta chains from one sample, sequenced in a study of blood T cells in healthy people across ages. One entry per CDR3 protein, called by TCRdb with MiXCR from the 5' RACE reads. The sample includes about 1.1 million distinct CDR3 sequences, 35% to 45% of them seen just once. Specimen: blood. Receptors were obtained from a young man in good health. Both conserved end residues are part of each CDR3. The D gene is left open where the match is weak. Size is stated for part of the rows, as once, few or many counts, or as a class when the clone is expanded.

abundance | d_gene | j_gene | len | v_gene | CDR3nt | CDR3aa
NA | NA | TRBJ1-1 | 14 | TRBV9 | TGTGCCAGCAGCGTAGAAGACAGGAACACTGAAGCTTTCTTT | CASSVEDRNTEAFF
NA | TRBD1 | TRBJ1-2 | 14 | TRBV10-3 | TGTGCCATCCCCCGACAGGGCCCACTCTATGGCTACACCTTC | CAIPRQGPLYGYTF
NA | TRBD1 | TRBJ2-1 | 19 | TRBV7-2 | TGTGCCAGCAGCGTACCGGGACAGGAAGGAGCGAGGGTCTACAATGAGCAGTTCTTC | CASSVPGQEGARVYNEQFF
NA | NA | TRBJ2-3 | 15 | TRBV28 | TGTGCCAGCAACCCCGGGGACTTGCTCACAGATACGCAGTATTTT | CASNPGDLLTDTQYF
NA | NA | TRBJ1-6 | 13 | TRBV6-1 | TGTGCCAGCAGTGGGGTTTATAATTCATCCCTCCACTTT | CASSGVYNSSLHF
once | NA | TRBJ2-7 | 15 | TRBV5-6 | TGTGCCAGCAGCTCTTGGGGGACCCCAACCTACGAGCAGTACTTC | CASSSWGTPTYEQYF
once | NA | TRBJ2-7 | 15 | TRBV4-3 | TGCGCCAGCAGCCAAGATGGGGGGCGGAATAATGAGCAGTACTTC | CASSQDGGRNNEQYF
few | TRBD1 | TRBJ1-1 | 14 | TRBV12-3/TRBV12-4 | TGTGCCAGCAGTTTAGCTAACAGGGGCACTGAAGCTTTCTTT | CASSLANRGTEAFF
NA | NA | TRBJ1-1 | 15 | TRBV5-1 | TGCGCCAGCAGCTCCGCCTGGACAGCGAACACTGAAGCTTTCTTT | CASSSAWTANTEAFF
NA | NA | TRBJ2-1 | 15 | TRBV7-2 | TGTGCCAGCAGCTTAGCGGCAGGGGAGTACAATGAGCAGTTCTTC | CASSLAAGEYNEQFF
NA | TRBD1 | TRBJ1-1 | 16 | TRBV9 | TGTGCCAGCAGCGTTCACCGGGACAGGGTGAACACTGAAGCTTTCTTT | CASSVHRDRVNTEAFF
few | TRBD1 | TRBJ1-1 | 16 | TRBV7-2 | TGTGCCAGCAGCTTAGGGACAGGTGTCATGAACACTGAAGCTTTCTTT | CASSLGTGVMNTEAFF
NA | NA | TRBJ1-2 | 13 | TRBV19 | TGTGCCAGTAGCGCCAACAGGGCTCATGGCTACACCTTC | CASSANRAHGYTF
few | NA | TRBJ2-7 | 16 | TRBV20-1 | TGCAGTGCTCCCACCAGTGGGGGGCGAGTTTACAATGAGCAGTACTTC | CSAPTSGGRVYNEQYF
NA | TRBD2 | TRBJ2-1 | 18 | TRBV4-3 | TGCGCCAGCAGCCAAGATCTGGGAGGGAACGACTTATACAATGAGCAGTTCTTC | CASSQDLGGNDLYNEQFF
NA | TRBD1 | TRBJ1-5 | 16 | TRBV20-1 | TGCAGTGCTAGAGATATGCACAGGGGTTTCGATCAGCCCCAGCATTTT | CSARDMHRGFDQPQHF
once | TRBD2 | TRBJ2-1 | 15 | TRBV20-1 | TGCAGTGCGACCCAAAGCGGGGGTGGTTGGGAGACCCAGTTCTTC | CSATQSGGGWETQFF
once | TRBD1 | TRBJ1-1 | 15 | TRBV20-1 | TGCAGTGCTAGAGAGGCTGGGACAGGGGAGGGAAAAGCTTTCTTT | CSAREAGTGEGKAFF